The rows below give T cell receptor beta chains drawn from one sample of a study of cytomegalovirus exposure and HLA in healthy donors. TCRdb's copy holds only in-frame clones and misses some; the assay was immunoSEQ multiplex PCR. The sample has 150,000 to 200,000 clones; approximately 78% are singletons. Sequenced input: PBMCs. Source of these receptors: a woman between 45 and 60 years old in good health and CMV-seropositive. Both conserved end residues are part of each CDR3. A D gene is named only where the DNA matches it firmly. Size values are once, few and many counts, or a class for expanded clones, and some rows have none.

J	D	length	size	V	DNA	CDR3
TRBJ2-1	TRBD2	15	.	TRBV7-9	TGTGCCAGCAGCGAGGGACTAGCGGGAGTGAATGAGCAGTTCTTC	CASSEGLAGVNEQFF
TRBJ2-3	TRBD2	15	.	TRBV6-5	TGTGCCAGCAGTCAGCGGGAGCCGAGGACAGATACGCAGTATTTT	CASSQREPRTDTQYF
TRBJ2-7	.	14	.	TRBV29-1	TGCAGCGTCCGCGGGGGCAGGGCAAGTTACGAGCAGTACTTC	CSVRGGRASYEQYF
TRBJ1-2	.	14	.	TRBV5-4	TGTGCCAGCATCCCGTGGCCAGGGGAATATGGCTACACCTTC	CASIPWPGEYGYTF
TRBJ2-7	TRBD2	11	.	TRBV20-1	TGCAGTGCTAGAGATCTCGGGAGGAGCTACTTC	CSARDLGRSYF
TRBJ1-2	.	14	.	TRBV18	TGTGCCAGCTCACCACCAGGAGGATTATATGGCTACACCTTC	CASSPPGGLYGYTF
TRBJ1-2	.	10	.	TRBV1	TGCACCCCCTGGCAGGCGGGCTTCGCCTTC	CTPWQAGFAF
TRBJ2-1	.	15	.	TRBV28	TGTGCCAGCAGTCCGCGATCCGCCGTCTACAATGAGCAGTTCTTC	CASSPRSAVYNEQFF
TRBJ2-1	TRBD2	18	.	TRBV5-8	TGTGCCAGCAGCTTCAATGACGGGGGGGCCGGGTACGGCAATGAGCAGTTCTTC	CASSFNDGGAGYGNEQFF
TRBJ1-6	TRBD1	13	.	TRBV2	TGTGCCAGCAGGGGGACAGATAATTCACCCCTCCACTTT	CASRGTDNSPLHF
TRBJ2-1	TRBD2	16	once	TRBV7-3	TGTGCCAGCAGCCCGGGACTAGCGGGAGGGTGGAATGAGCAGTTCTTC	CASSPGLAGGWNEQFF
TRBJ2-1	.	11	few	TRBV20-1	TGCAGTGCTAGCAGGAACAATGAGCAGTTCTTC	CSASRNNEQFF
TRBJ2-7	TRBD1	15	.	TRBV6-5	TGTGCCAGCAGTTCCAGGGACAGCCCAAGAGGAGAGCAGTACTTC	CASSSRDSPRGEQYF
TRBJ1-2	.	14	once	TRBV19	TGTGCCAGTAGTGAAGTGGGCGCTAACTATGGCTACACCTTC	CASSEVGANYGYTF
TRBJ2-5	.	15	.	TRBV18	TGTGCCAGCTCACCTCGAGAAGGGGACCAAGAGACCCAGTACTTC	CASSPREGDQETQYF
TRBJ2-6	.	16	.	TRBV19	TGTGCCAGTAATGGCAGAACTACTGCTGGGGCCAACGTCCTGACTTTC	CASNGRTTAGANVLTF
TRBJ2-5	TRBD1	16	.	TRBV5-1	TGCGCCAGCAGCTTATCCCCCGACAGGGCGCAAGAGACCCAGTACTTC	CASSLSPDRAQETQYF
TRBJ1-5	.	17	.	TRBV7-9	TGTGCCAGCAGCTTAGGAAGGGAGGCACATAGCAATCAGCCCCAGCATTTT	CASSLGREAHSNQPQHF
TRBJ1-1	.	13	few	TRBV19	TGTGCCAGTCATACACAGGCCAACGGTGAAGCTTTCTTT	CASHTQANGEAFF
TRBJ2-7	TRBD2	17	.	TRBV28	TGTGCCAGCAGCCCCCCGGGGGGGACTGGGACCTCCTACGAGCAGTACTTC	CASSPPGGTGTSYEQYF
TRBJ2-3	.	14	.	TRBV7-7	TGTGCTAGCAGTCGACTATCTAGTTCCGATACGCAGTATTTT	CASSRLSSSDTQYF
TRBJ1-5	TRBD1	16	.	TRBV27	TGTGCCAGCAGCTCACGATTTACAGGGGCTCGGCAGCCCCAGCATTTT	CASSSRFTGARQPQHF
TRBJ1-1	TRBD1	16	.	TRBV18	TGTGCCAGCTCAGCGGGACAGGGCGTTGGTCGGACTGAAGCTTTCTTT	CASSAGQGVGRTEAFF
TRBJ2-3	.	15	.	TRBV5-4	TGTGCCAGCAGCTTGGTTGGCACCTTCACAGATACGCAGTATTTT	CASSLVGTFTDTQYF
TRBJ1-2	.	17	few	TRBV14	TGTGCCAGCAGCAGGGAAGCAGGGATTTTCGGGAACTATGGCTACACCTTC	CASSREAGIFGNYGYTF
TRBJ2-7	.	13	.	TRBV28	TGTGCCAGCAGGGTGACTGGAAGCTACGAGCAGTACTTC	CASRVTGSYEQYF
TRBJ2-7	.	11	.	TRBV21-1	TGTGCCAGCAGCGCCCGGACAGGGGTGTACTTC	CASSARTGVYF
TRBJ2-3	TRBD2	17	.	TRBV4-2	TGTGCCAGCAGCCAAGACGCAGCGGGAGCGGGCACAGATACGCAGTATTTT	CASSQDAAGAGTDTQYF
TRBJ2-7	.	13	.	TRBV7-2	TGTGCCAGCAGCTTAAGCGGCAGTCTCGAGCAGTACTTC	CASSLSGSLEQYF
TRBJ1-5	.	15	few	TRBV5-6	TGTGCCAGCAGCTCGGGGGAACTCTCAAATCAGCCCCAGCATTTT	CASSSGELSNQPQHF
TRBJ2-6	.	17	.	TRBV4-1	TGCGCCAGCAGCCAAGGGAGTGCCCAGAGACGGGCCAACGTCCTGACTTTC	CASSQGSAQRRANVLTF
TRBJ1-2	.	13	.	TRBV13	TGTGCCAGCGGGTTAGGGTCGGGATATGGCTACACCTTC	CASGLGSGYGYTF
TRBJ2-7	.	14	few	TRBV13	TGTGCCAGCAGCTTAGGGGGCAGGAACTACGAGCAGTACTTC	CASSLGGRNYEQYF
TRBJ1-1	TRBD1	13	.	TRBV2	TGTGCCAGCAGCGACAGGGGGAACACTGAAGCTTTCTTT	CASSDRGNTEAFF
TRBJ2-3	.	15	.	TRBV5-4	TGTGCCAGCAGCCCGGGTGGGGGCGTCACAGATACGCAGTATTTT	CASSPGGGVTDTQYF
TRBJ2-1	.	12	.	TRBV7-9	TGTTCCAGCAACTCGGGGGACAATGAGCAGTTCTTC	CSSNSGDNEQFF
TRBJ2-3	.	14	.	TRBV27	TGTGCCAGCAGCCGGACACGGGTGGGAGATACGCAGTATTTT	CASSRTRVGDTQYF
TRBJ1-6	TRBD1	13	.	TRBV7-9	TGTGCCAGCAGCTTGACAGGGATCTCACCCCTCCACTTT	CASSLTGISPLHF
TRBJ1-3	.	15	.	TRBV6-5	TGTGCCAGCAGTTACTACCACGGGGGAAGAAACACCATATATTTT	CASSYYHGGRNTIYF
TRBJ2-5	.	14	.	TRBV19	TGTGCCAGTAGCCTCCGCGAGGGATGGGAGACCCAGTACTTC	CASSLREGWETQYF
TRBJ1-4	TRBD1	17	.	TRBV28	TGTGCCAGCAGTCGAACGACCACAGGGGATGCTAATGAAAAACTGTTTTTT	CASSRTTTGDANEKLFF
TRBJ2-7	TRBD2	14	.	TRBV11-2	TGTGCCAGCAGCCGAATAGCGGGACCCGGCGAGCAGTACTTC	CASSRIAGPGEQYF
TRBJ1-1	TRBD1	15	once	TRBV6-1	TGTGCCATCTTTGGATCCAGGGGGCAGAACACTGAAGCTTTCTTT	CAIFGSRGQNTEAFF
TRBJ2-5	TRBD2	15	.	TRBV10-3	TGTGCCATCAGTGTAGCTGGGGGGGAACAAGAGACCCAGTACTTC	CAISVAGGEQETQYF
TRBJ2-1	TRBD1	11	.	TRBV20-1	TGCAGTGCTTTGGACAGGCTGAGGCAGTTCTTC	CSALDRLRQFF
TRBJ2-3	TRBD2	17	.	TRBV11-2	TGTGCCAGCAGACCTTTAGCGGGGGGGCCTAAGGCAGATACGCAGTATTTT	CASRPLAGGPKADTQYF
TRBJ1-1	.	13	.	TRBV19	TGTGCCAGTAGTGTGACGGTGGCGGGCGAAGCTTTCTTT	CASSVTVAGEAFF
TRBJ1-5	TRBD1	17	.	TRBV19	TGTGCCAGTAGTATTCGGACAGGGGGGGATAGCAATCAGCCCCAGCATTTT	CASSIRTGGDSNQPQHF
TRBJ1-4	TRBD1	17	.	TRBV7-2	TGTGCCAGCAGCTTAGCGACAGGGGGCCAAGGGAATGAAAAACTGTTTTTT	CASSLATGGQGNEKLFF
TRBJ2-1	.	13	.	TRBV29-1	TGCAGCGTTGAAGATCCAAGGGAGGATGAGCAGTTCTTC	CSVEDPREDEQFF
TRBJ1-2	TRBD1	15	.	TRBV9	TGTGCCAGCAGCGACCCGACAGGGGCCAACTACGGCTACACCTTC	CASSDPTGANYGYTF
TRBJ2-1	.	15	.	TRBV4-3	TGCGCCAGCAGCCGTGGCGGGGAGTCCTGGGATGAGCAGTTCTTC	CASSRGGESWDEQFF
TRBJ2-5	.	14	.	TRBV5-4	TGTGCCAGCAGCCCAGAAACGTACCAAGAGACCCAGTACTTC	CASSPETYQETQYF